A single sample gave rise to the 12 T cell receptor beta chains below, sequenced in a study of T cell responses to AZD1222 COVID-19 vaccine (dated by TCRdb to 2020 to 2023). Library generation was performed with the immunoSEQ multiplex PCR assay. Not all clones reach the TCRdb copy of this immuneACCESS table, which keeps in-frame sequences only. Checked studies attribute under half of the gap to unresolved V genes and leave the rest unexplained. Here the sample has about 93,000 clones; around 85% occur a single time. Roughly 6.3% of the sample rests with the top ten. The time point label on this specimen signifies: baseline before first vaccination. The sequencing used peripheral blood, collected on day 0 of AZD1222 vaccination. The receptors originated from an adult in good health.

This chain links TRBV3-1 (or the pseudogene TRBV3-2) with TRBJ2-1; D is unresolved. V dropped 0 bases and J dropped 10 bases, with 7 bases sitting between them. Per germline, CDR1 LGHDT and CDR2 YNNKEL (reference sequence). The CDR3 totals 12 residues. CDR3 DNA: TGTGCCAGCAGCCAAGAAGAACAAGAGCAGTTCTTC. Its translation: CASSQEEQEQFF.

This rearrangement joins TRBV4-1 to TRBJ1-4, with TRBD1 matching 12 bases. Unmatched junction bases numbered 3, after V lost 4 bases and J lost 3 bases. Per germline, CDR1 MGHRA and CDR2 YSYEKL. There are 16 residues in the CDR3. The DNA for the CDR3 is TGCGCCAGCAGCCTTGGGGACAGGGGGCCTAATGAAAAACTGTTTTTT. Its translation: CASSLGDRGPNEKLFF.

V and J are TRBV15 and TRBJ1-4, with TRBD1 as a possible D gene (5 bases). The V and J ends lost 0 bases and 6 bases respectively, with 14 bases between them. The CDR3 length is 16 residues. CDR1 and CDR2 (germline): LNHNV, YYDKDF (reference sequence). The CDR3 nucleotides read TGTGCCACCAGCAGAGACGGACAAGCGGGGTATGAAAAACTGTTTTTT. This encodes CATSRDGQAGYEKLFF.

This chain joins TRBV10-2 and TRBJ2-3; TRBD1 agrees at 9 bases. The germline V gene has CDR1 WSHSY and CDR2 SAAADI. The CDR3 runs 15 residues. V trimming: 6 bases; J trimming: 1 base; junction bases outside the gene matches: 5. The CDR3 coding sequence is TGCGCCAGCAGCCAACAGGGGGCTGGCACAGATACGCAGTATTTT. Its protein is CASSQQGAGTDTQYF.

This chain uses TRBV19 with TRBJ1-4; D gene ambiguous. This CDR3 has 13 residues. The germline V and J ends were trimmed by 6 bases and 8 bases, with 13 bases remaining between them. Per the germline V gene, CDR1 is LNHDA and CDR2 is SQIVND (reference sequence). CDR3 nucleotide sequence: TGTGCCAGTAGCAGAGCAGCCTTGGAAAAACTGTTTTTT. Protein: CASSRAALEKLFF.

This chain connects TRBV7-8 to TRBJ1-5; no reliable D call. This CDR3 is built from 12 residues. V was cut by 4 bases and J by 5 bases, with 6 bases left in between. The germline V gene encodes CDR1 SGHVS and CDR2 FQNEAQ. The chain's CDR3 is CASSYGDQPQHF. CDR3 sequence (DNA): TGTGCCAGCAGCTACGGGGATCAGCCCCAGCATTTT.

V is TRBV30 and J is TRBJ1-1, with D perhaps matching TRBD1 (5 bases). V gave up 0 bases and J gave up 8 bases, with 10 bases separating them. The CDR3 has 12 residues. Germline V gene lookup returns CDR1 GTSNPN and CDR2 SVGIG (reference sequence). CDR3 sequence (DNA): TGTGCCTGGAGTGTAACCAGGGTCGAAGCTTTCTTT. This translates into CAWSVTRVEAFF.

The J gene is TRBJ2-7, the V gene TRBV4-2; maybe TRBD2 (6 bases). The CDR3 extends over 17 amino acids. Germline V gene data show CDR1 as LGHNA and CDR2 as YNFKEQ. The ends were cut back, 0 bases at V and 0 bases at J, with 15 bases in the middle. CDR3 DNA: TGTGCCAGCAGCCAAGAAGGTAGGGACTCAAGCTCCTACGAGCAGTACTTC. It specifies CASSQEGRDSSSYEQYF.

The chain joins TRBV11-3 to TRBJ2-1, with 9 nucleotides matching TRBD1. This CDR3 comprises 14 residues. CDR1 and CDR2 from the germline V gene are SGHNT and YENEEA. With V trimmed by 5 bases and J by 4 bases, 3 bases remained unmatched. CDR3 in amino acids: CASSPGTGYNEQFF. The CDR3 region has the DNA TGTGCCAGCAGCCCCGGGACAGGGTACAATGAGCAGTTCTTC.

The genes are TRBV25-1 and TRBJ1-2; D remains ambiguous. V was cut by 3 bases and J by 4 bases, with 3 bases left in between. Germline loops: CDR1 MGHDK, CDR2 SYGVNS. The CDR3 runs to 11 residues. CDR3 amino acids: CASSELYGYTF. The CDR3, as DNA: TGTGCCAGCAGTGAGCTCTATGGCTACACCTTC.

The V gene is TRBV25-1, the J gene TRBJ1-1; the D is unclear. The CDR3 has 15 amino acids. V lost 7 bases and J 0 bases, leaving 15 bases between the germline ends. Germline CDR1 and CDR2: MGHDK and SYGVNS. CDR3 bases: TGTGCCAGCACCGAACGACGGTCCCTGAACACTGAAGCTTTCTTT. Translating gives CASTERRSLNTEAFF.

The chain employs TRBV19 and TRBJ1-5; D uncertain. Trimming left V 2 bases short and J 5 bases short, with 7 bases between. The CDR3 spans 13 residues. Germline CDR1 and CDR2: LNHDA and SQIVND (reference sequence). The DNA for the CDR3 is TGTGCCAGTAGTATAAACCGGGATCAGCCCCAGCATTTT. As protein: CASSINRDQPQHF.